These 14 T cell receptor beta chains share one sample of origin, sequenced in a study of blood T cell repertoires in COVID-19. The data were produced by immunoSEQ multiplex PCR, yet TCRdb's version contains in-frame clones alone and is incomplete. The repertoire holds 210,000 or so clones, with around 86% as singletons. Sample: peripheral blood. Receptors originate from a man aged 50 to 59 with acute or convalescent COVID-19.

V usage is TRBV18 and J usage is TRBJ1-2; 9 nucleotides agree with TRBD1. CDR1 is KGHSH, CDR2 LQKENI, per germline. There are 18 residues in the CDR3. With 0 bases clipped from V and 4 bases from J, the junction kept 12 bases outside the gene matches. This CDR3 reads CASSPPGSRDRVGYGYTF. The CDR3 DNA follows: TGTGCCAGCTCACCACCGGGATCTCGGGACAGGGTTGGCTATGGCTACACCTTC. Filled out from reference TRBV18 and TRBJ1-2, the complete variable domain reads NAGVMQNPRHLVRRRGQEARLRCSPMKGHSHVYWYRQLPEEGLKFMVYLQKENIIDESGMPKERFSAEFPKEGPSILRIQQVVRGDSAAYFCASSPPGSRDRVGYGYTFGSGTRLTVV.

The chain carries TRBV2 and TRBJ2-7; possibly TRBD2 for D (7 bases). CDR3 length: 15 amino acids. The V and J ends lost 1 base and 7 bases respectively, with 17 bases between them. Germline V gene data show CDR1 as SNHLY and CDR2 as FYNNEI. CDR3 amino acids: CASSEVQGTTMEQYF. CDR3 nucleotides: TGTGCCAGCAGTGAAGTGCAGGGGACTACGATGGAGCAGTACTTC. Supplemented by reference TRBV2 and TRBJ2-7, the full variable domain reads EPEVTQTPSHQVTQMGQEVILRCVPISNHLYFYWYRQILGQKVEFLVSFYNNEISEKSEIFDDQFSVERPDGSNFTLKIRSTKLEDSAMYFCASSEVQGTTMEQYFGPGTRLTVT.

This chain links TRBV5-1 with TRBJ1-4; D unresolved. The CDR3 totals 14 residues. V dropped 4 bases and J dropped 0 bases, with 7 bases sitting between them. Germline V lookup: CDR1 SGHRS, CDR2 YFSETQ. CDR3 residues: CASSVLATNEKLFF. The CDR3 DNA reads as TGCGCCAGCAGCGTTCTTGCAACTAATGAAAAACTGTTTTTT.

The chain is built from TRBV11-2 and TRBJ1-6; 9 bases align to TRBD1. V lost 5 bases, J lost 7 bases, and 6 bases stayed unmatched. CDR3 size: 15 residues. CDR1 and CDR2 from the germline V gene are SGHAT and FQNNGV. CDR3 sequence: CASSLEGQGNSPLHF. The CDR3 DNA is TGTGCCAGCAGCCTCGAGGGACAGGGAAATTCACCCCTCCACTTT.

The chain is built from TRBV30 and TRBJ1-5; D remains unclear. The CDR3 is 14 amino acids. Germline V CDR1 and CDR2: GTSNPN, SVGIG (reference sequence). The germline V and J ends were trimmed by 0 bases and 3 bases, with 9 bases remaining between them. CDR3 DNA sequence: TGTGCCTGGAGTGTAAACACAAACAATCAGCCCCAGCATTTT. This sequence encodes CAWSVNTNNQPQHF.

The chain couples TRBV4-1 to TRBJ2-1; 10 nucleotides line up with TRBD1. Unmatched junction bases numbered 3, after V lost 1 base and J lost 3 bases. This CDR3 is built from 16 residues. Germline V gene data show CDR1 as MGHRA and CDR2 as YSYEKL. The CDR3 loop is CASSQVGTGVYNEQFF. CDR3 DNA: TGCGCCAGCAGCCAAGTAGGGACAGGGGTCTACAATGAGCAGTTCTTC.

This clone has a handful of counts. The rearrangement links TRBV6-5 to TRBJ2-7, with D maybe TRBD1 (5 bases). The CDR3 has 16 residues. V lost 1 base and J 2 bases, leaving 15 bases between the germline ends. Per germline, CDR1 MNHEY and CDR2 SVGAGI. Here the CDR3 reads CASSYFPPRGPYEQYF. Written as DNA, the CDR3 is TGTGCCAGCAGTTACTTCCCGCCAAGGGGCCCCTACGAGCAGTACTTC.

This clone has a handful of counts. The rearrangement uses TRBV19 and TRBJ1-5; 10 bases are shared with TRBD1. The trim removed 7 bases at V and 0 bases at J, leaving 6 bases unmatched. Germline lookup yields CDR1 LNHDA and CDR2 SQIVND (reference sequence). The length of the CDR3 is 16 residues. This CDR3 is CASKEGDRGSNQPQHF. The CDR3 DNA reads as TGTGCCAGTAAAGAGGGGGACAGGGGTAGCAATCAGCCCCAGCATTTT. The complete variable domain, with remaining parts taken from reference TRBV19 and TRBJ1-5, reads DGGITQSPKYLFRKEGQNVTLSCEQNLNHDAMYWYRQDPGQGLRLIYYSQIVNDFQKGDIAEGYSVSREKKESFPLTVTSAQKNPTAFYLCASKEGDRGSNQPQHFGDGTRLSIL.

This clone was seen just once. This sequence joins TRBV18 and TRBJ1-1; no clear D. The germline CDR1 and CDR2 sequences are KGHSH and LQKENI. V lost 4 bases and J 7 bases, leaving 10 bases between the germline ends. The CDR3 is made up of 12 amino acids. The CDR3 region has the DNA TGTGCCAGCTCACTTTCCGGGTTTGAAGCTTTCTTT. Translation gives CASSLSGFEAFF.

This sequence joins TRBV4-1 and TRBJ1-4; TRBD1 might be the D (5 bases). The CDR3 runs 14 residues. The germline CDR1 and CDR2 sequences are MGHRA and YSYEKL. V lost 2 bases and J 4 bases, leaving 8 bases between the germline ends. The CDR3 loop reads CASSQRQFNEKLFF. In DNA form, the CDR3 reads TGCGCCAGCAGCCAAAGACAGTTTAATGAAAAACTGTTTTTT.

V gene TRBV14 combines with J gene TRBJ2-3; maybe TRBD1 (5 bases). Germline CDR1 and CDR2: SGHDN and FVKESK. This CDR3 region has 15 residues. Deletions cut 4 bases from V and 0 bases from J, with 11 bases between. Here the CDR3 reads CASSPWTTSTDTQYF. The CDR3 region has the DNA TGTGCCAGCAGCCCCTGGACAACTAGCACAGATACGCAGTATTTT.

Concerning this clone: Other nucleotide sequences in the sample specify the same CDR3. The J gene is TRBJ1-1, the V gene TRBV5-1, with 8 bases that match TRBD1. The length of the CDR3 is 13 residues. V dropped 1 base and J dropped 4; count of bases not matched to a gene: 0. The germline V gene encodes CDR1 SGHRS and CDR2 YFSETQ. CDR3 loop: CASSLTGGTEAFF. The CDR3 DNA follows: TGCGCCAGCAGCTTGACAGGGGGCACTGAAGCTTTCTTT.

The chain uses TRBV5-1 and TRBJ2-7; 14 nucleotides line up with TRBD2. The V gene end was trimmed by 3 bases and the J gene end by 3 bases; junction bases not matched to a gene: 17. Germline V gene sequence: CDR1 SGHRS, CDR2 YFSETQ. The CDR3 is 20 amino acids. CDR3 residues: CASSWGRTSGGPRGNYEQYF. The CDR3 DNA follows: TGCGCCAGCAGCTGGGGACGGACTAGCGGGGGGCCACGGGGTAACTACGAGCAGTACTTC. Drawing the rest from reference TRBV5-1 and TRBJ2-7, the complete variable domain is KAGVTQTPRYLIKTRGQQVTLSCSPISGHRSVSWYQQTPGQGLQFLFEYFSETQRNKGNFPGRFSGRQFSNSRSEMNVSTLELGDSALYLCASSWGRTSGGPRGNYEQYFGPGTRLTVT.

The genes are TRBV6-5 and TRBJ2-1; 7 nucleotides align to TRBD1. The CDR3 has 15 amino acids. The V segment lost 5 bases and the J segment 7 bases; nucleotides outside the gene matches: 11. Germline V lookup: CDR1 MNHEY, CDR2 SVGAGI. The CDR3 nucleotides read TGTGCCAGCAGTCCCCGGGACAGATTAGGGAATGAGCAGTTCTTC. This encodes CASSPRDRLGNEQFF.